Presented here are 25 T cell receptor beta chains from one specimen sequenced in a study of T cell clonotyping in hematopoietic cell transplantation. Described time point: recipient sample about 28 days before transplant, after cytoreduction. Using immunoSEQ multiplex PCR, the repertoire was profiled, and TCRdb retains in-frame clones only, with some absent. The sample holds roughly 5,400 clones, more than 75% seen once. The sample here was peripheral blood mononuclear cells, taken before stem cell transplant. The source is a man in his sixties with acute myeloid leukemia. Some clones in this sample may be carry-over from other donors' samples.

In this sample, this clone turned up a few times. The V call is TRBV6-4, the J call TRBJ1-2; 9 nucleotides match TRBD1. The CDR3 contains 13 residues. Per the germline V gene, CDR1 is MRHNA and CDR2 is SNTAGT. With 5 bases clipped from V and 4 bases from J, the junction kept 2 bases outside the gene matches. CDR3 loop: CASSTGGGYGYTF. In DNA form, the CDR3 reads TGTGCCAGCAGTACAGGGGGCGGCTATGGCTACACCTTC.

The rearrangement uses TRBV5-4 and TRBJ1-1, with TRBD1 as a possible D gene (6 bases). The CDR3 loop spans 16 amino acids. V was trimmed by 5 bases and J by 4 bases, leaving 21 bases between them. Germline V gene lookup returns CDR1 SGHNT and CDR2 YYREEE (reference sequence). Here the CDR3 DNA reads TGTGCCAGCAGTTCCGGGGGCGCCCAAGGGAGCACTGAAGCTTTCTTT. It translates to CASSSGGAQGSTEAFF.

The chain combines TRBV6-1 with TRBJ1-1, with D unresolved. The V end was cut by 5 bases, the J end by 4 bases, with 14 bases between. CDR1 and CDR2 (germline): MNHNS, SASEGT. The CDR3 sequence is 14 residues long. DNA for the CDR3: TGTGCCAGCAGTCTCAGAACACAAGGCACTGAAGCTTTCTTT. Translating it yields CASSLRTQGTEAFF.

The chain is built from TRBV14 and TRBJ1-3; 7 bases are shared with TRBD1. The CDR3 length is 16 residues. Losses at the gene ends were 5 bases for V and 0 bases for J; bases not matched to a gene: 7. Per germline, CDR1 SGHDN and CDR2 FVKESK. The DNA for the CDR3 is TGTGCCAGCAGCGACAGGGTAGGGCTCTCTGGAAACACCATATATTTT. Translation: CASSDRVGLSGNTIYF.

The chain combines TRBV11-3 with TRBJ2-3, with D uncertain. CDR1 and CDR2 from the germline V gene are SGHNT and YENEEA. The V end was cut by 5 bases, the J end by 1 base, with 10 bases between. The CDR3 totals 14 residues. Written as DNA, the CDR3 is TGTGCCAGCAGCCTCGACCCCGGCACAGATACGCAGTATTTT. Translation gives CASSLDPGTDTQYF.

In this sample, this clone turned up a few times. This sequence joins TRBV5-6 and TRBJ2-7; D remains ambiguous. This CDR3 spans 14 amino acids. Trimming cost V 0 bases and J 0 bases, with 7 bases left between them. Looked up from germline, CDR1 is SGHDT and CDR2 is YYEEEE. CDR3 in amino acids: CASSLGSASYEQYF. CDR3 bases: TGTGCCAGCAGCTTGGGTTCGGCCTCCTACGAGCAGTACTTC. Full variable domain (rest looked up from reference TRBV5-6 and TRBJ2-7): DAGVTQSPTHLIKTRGQQVTLRCSPKSGHDTVSWYQQALGQGPQFIFQYYEEEERQRGNFPDRFSGHQFPNYSSELNVNALLLGDSALYLCASSLGSASYEQYFGPGTRLTVT.

The rearrangement uses TRBV5-1 and TRBJ2-1; 15 positions match TRBD2. Per germline, CDR1 SGHRS and CDR2 YFSETQ. This CDR3 has 16 amino acids. The V gene end was trimmed by 1 base and the J gene end by 7 bases; junction bases not matched to a gene: 3. DNA of the CDR3: TGCGCCAGCAGCTTGCTCGGGACTAGCGGGGGGAATGAGCAGTTCTTC. As protein: CASSLLGTSGGNEQFF.

V gene TRBV7-3 combines with J gene TRBJ1-1, with D possibly being TRBD1 (5 bases). This CDR3 contains 13 residues. CDR1 is SGHTA and CDR2 is FQGTGA in the germline V gene. V lost 6 bases to trimming and J lost 8 bases, with 16 bases between them. The CDR3 sequence is CASSPFFGGEAFF. The DNA for the CDR3 is TGTGCCAGCAGTCCCTTCTTTGGGGGGGAAGCTTTCTTT.

This clone is labeled large. V is TRBV14 and J is TRBJ2-7, with TRBD2 identical over 11 bases. In germline, CDR1 is SGHDN, CDR2 FVKESK. CDR3 length equals 16 residues. The junction had 4 bases not matched to a gene; V was cut back by 0 bases and J by 3 bases. CDR3 loop: CASSQDSLAGDYEQYF. In nucleotides, the CDR3 is TGTGCCAGCAGCCAAGATTCACTAGCGGGGGACTACGAGCAGTACTTC.

The chain carries TRBV5-4 and TRBJ2-2, with unresolved D. The CDR3 covers 14 residues. Per the germline V gene, CDR1 is SGHNT and CDR2 is YYREEE (reference sequence). V dropped 0 bases and J dropped 2 bases, with 5 bases sitting between them. CDR3 region: CASSLEDNTGELFF. CDR3 sequence (DNA): TGTGCCAGCAGCTTGGAGGACAACACCGGGGAGCTGTTTTTT. The full variable domain, its missing parts supplied by reference TRBV5-4 and TRBJ2-2, is ETGVTQSPTHLIKTRGQQVTLRCSSQSGHNTVSWYQQALGQGPQFIFQYYREEENGRGNFPPRFSGLQFPNYSSELNVNALELDDSALYLCASSLEDNTGELFFGEGSRLTVL.

This clone has more than one count but fewer than ten. The chain is built from TRBV18 and TRBJ1-1, with 10 bases that match TRBD1. Trimming cost V 5 bases and J 3 bases; bases outside gene matches: 9. Germline-derived CDR1 and CDR2 are KGHSH and LQKENI. The CDR3 contains 16 residues. The CDR3 protein is CASSSLPGTGDTEAFF. The CDR3 DNA reads TGTGCCAGCTCATCACTCCCCGGGACAGGGGACACTGAAGCTTTCTTT.

In nucleotides, the CDR3 is TGCAGCGTTCGTCGGGGGTCCTACAATGAGCAGTTCTTC. Translating gives CSVRRGSYNEQFF. This chain joins TRBV29-1 and TRBJ2-1, with a weak D call TRBD2 (6 bases). Trimming removed 5 bases at V and 1 base at J, with 9 bases between. CDR3 length equals 13 residues. Germline V lookup: CDR1 SQVTM, CDR2 ANQGSEA.

V and J are TRBV9 and TRBJ2-2; 8 nucleotides align to TRBD2. The CDR3 is 18 residues long. The J segment lost 6 bases and the V segment lost 3 bases, leaving 16 bases of the junction unmatched. Germline CDR1 and CDR2: SGDLS and YYNGEE. The CDR3: CASSAGTSRPRRPGELFF. CDR3 DNA: TGTGCCAGCAGCGCCGGGACTAGTCGACCCAGGCGTCCCGGGGAGCTGTTTTTT.

The chain employs TRBV27 and TRBJ2-7; D call uncertain. Germline CDR1 reads MNHEY; CDR2 reads SMNVEV (reference sequence). This CDR3 has 14 residues. Trimming removed 3 bases from V and 3 bases from J, with 12 bases in between. For the CDR3, the DNA is TGTGCCAGCAGTTTGGGGTTGGGTCGCTACGAGCAGTACTTC. This encodes CASSLGLGRYEQYF.

CDR3 in DNA: TGTGCCAGCAGTCCCAGGGACAAGACTAATGAAAAACTGTTTTTT. It codes for CASSPRDKTNEKLFF. This chain connects TRBV27 to TRBJ1-4, with D possibly TRBD1 on 6 matching bases. The CDR3 is 15 amino acids. Trimming took 5 bases from V and 2 from J, leaving 12 bases between them. Per germline, CDR1 MNHEY and CDR2 SMNVEV (reference sequence).

The CDR3 protein is CASSLDMGTASYEQYF. CDR3 DNA: TGTGCCAGCAGCTTAGATATGGGGACAGCCTCCTACGAGCAGTACTTC. The V and J genes are TRBV11-3 and TRBJ2-7; 7 bases are a match to TRBD1. CDR1 is SGHNT and CDR2 is YENEEA in the germline V gene. The CDR3 sequence is 16 residues long. V was clipped by 0 bases and J by 0 bases; unmatched bases: 5.

V and J are TRBV30 and TRBJ2-5, with D possibly being TRBD1 or TRBD2 (6 bases each). V shed 3 bases and J shed 6 bases, with 14 bases lying between them. The germline CDR1 and CDR2 sequences are GTSNPN and SVGIG (reference sequence). This CDR3 is built from 13 residues. CDR3 residues: CAWSVGGRQTQYF. The DNA for the CDR3 is TGTGCCTGGAGCGTTGGGGGGCGCCAGACCCAGTACTTC.

This clone was detected only once. V is TRBV11-2 and J is TRBJ1-1, with 8 positions matching TRBD1. The CDR3 sequence is 14 residues long. The ends lost 5 bases at V and 3 bases at J; junction bases unmatched: 5. Germline V gene sequence: CDR1 SGHAT, CDR2 FQNNGV. The CDR3 bases are TGTGCCAGCAGCCGGGACAGGATGGACACTGAAGCTTTCTTT. Amino acids: CASSRDRMDTEAFF.

This chain links TRBV5-8 with TRBJ1-2; D is undetermined. The CDR3 has 14 amino acids. Germline values: CDR1 SGHTS, CDR2 YDEGEE. V shed 0 bases and J shed 5 bases, with 11 bases lying between them. For the CDR3, the DNA is TGTGCCAGCAGCTTGGGGCAGCCTCGATATGGCTACACCTTC. Translated, it gives CASSLGQPRYGYTF.

In its sample, this clone was seen a few times. This chain links TRBV6-5 with TRBJ1-3; D call uncertain. The V gene lost 3 bases and the J gene lost 1 base, with 4 bases spanning the gap. CDR3 size: 13 residues. The V gene's germline CDR1 is MNHEY and CDR2 SVGAGI. The CDR3 coding sequence is TGTGCCAGCAGTTATTCTTCTGGAAACACCATATATTTT. It specifies CASSYSSGNTIYF.

The CDR3 DNA follows: TGTGCCAGCTCACCACCGCAGGGGGTCTCCTACAATGAGCAGTTCTTC. Translation gives CASSPPQGVSYNEQFF. The chain joins TRBV18 to TRBJ2-1; 7 bases are shared with TRBD1. Germline CDR1 and CDR2: KGHSH and LQKENI. This CDR3 is built from 16 residues. Unmatched junction bases numbered 2, after V lost 0 bases and J lost 0 bases. Drawing the rest from reference TRBV18 and TRBJ2-1, the complete variable domain is NAGVMQNPRHLVRRRGQEARLRCSPMKGHSHVYWYRQLPEEGLKFMVYLQKENIIDESGMPKERFSAEFPKEGPSILRIQQVVRGDSAAYFCASSPPQGVSYNEQFFGPGTRLTVL.

This clone has a single count. The V gene is TRBV7-9, the J gene TRBJ1-5; no definite D call. The CDR3 has 14 residues. The germline V gene has CDR1 SEHNR and CDR2 FQNEAQ (reference sequence). V dropped 5 bases and J dropped 1 base, with 9 bases sitting between them. CDR3 residues: CASSPDRSNQPQHF. CDR3 sequence (DNA): TGTGCCAGCAGCCCCGATAGGAGCAATCAGCCCCAGCATTTT.

The table lists this clone with a count of one. The chain recombines TRBV2 with TRBJ2-5; TRBD2 matches 8 bases. Germline CDR1 SNHLY, CDR2 FYNNEI. The CDR3 is 14 amino acids. V shed 7 bases and J 5 bases; nucleotides not matched to a gene: 9. The CDR3 DNA reads TGTGCCAGCATAGGCCTAGCGGGTCGGGAGACCCAGTACTTC. Translation gives CASIGLAGRETQYF.

A single count supports this clone. Compared with germline, one end of the junction differs, possibly owing to a read error. The V gene is TRBV7-7, the J gene TRBJ2-3; tentative D call: TRBD2 (5 bases). There are 15 residues in the CDR3. Germline V lookup: CDR1 SSHAT, CDR2 FNYEAQ (reference sequence). CDR3 coding DNA: TGTGCTAGCAGCTTAGCTAGCAGCGGCCGGGGTACGCAGTATTTT. Amino acids: CASSLASSGRGTQYF.

By share, this clone counts as large. V and J are TRBV5-6 and TRBJ1-2; no clear D. V was pared by 0 bases and J by 5 bases, with 11 bases between. CDR3 length: 14 residues. Germline CDR1 SGHDT, CDR2 YYEEEE. CDR3 protein: CASSLGQPRYGYTF. CDR3 DNA: TGTGCCAGCAGCTTGGGGCAGCCTCGATATGGCTACACCTTC.